This T cell receptor beta chain was identified during a study of neoadjuvant anti-PD-1 for oral cavity cancer. About the study: Nivolumab at 3 mg/kg was mostly given biweekly, three to four doses, pre-surgery. Patients without progression got a fourth dose around day 43. Study results and limitations: Pretreatment Treg/Th17 ratio correlated inversely with post-treatment tumor clonality.

Assay: immunoSEQ multiplex PCR; the TCRdb copy retains only in-frame clones and omits some. The table includes some 13,000 clones, about 61% detected once. Concerning this clone itself: The target antigen is unknown.

Between the trimmed V and J ends, which lost 4 bases and 2 bases, there was a span of 14 bases. Germline CDR1 reads LGHNT; CDR2 reads FRNRAP. This CDR3 is 15 amino acids long. This clonotype was obtained from a person aged 40-85 years with oral cavity squamous cell carcinoma. The donor label of this sample is uncertain. The rearrangement uses TRBV12-5 and TRBJ2-5; perhaps D is TRBD1 or TRBD2 (7 bases each). Sequenced material: tumor tissue, taken before nivolumab (anti-PD-1) treatment. CDR3 in DNA: TGTGCTAGTGGTTGGGAGGGGGCAGCTCAAGAGACCCAGTACTTC. It codes for CASGWEGAAQETQYF.